This TCR beta chain originates from a study of liver allograft versus peripheral blood T cells. Study-wide background: Peripheral blood of the recipients supplied T cell receptor repertoires that were compared with those in transplanted livers.

Notes on this clonotype: The antigen remains unidentified.

TCRdb used MiXCR to reprocess the reads, holding one entry per CDR3 protein. The repertoire holds several hundred distinct CDR3 sequences, with around 38% as singletons. The study's findings and limits: Reportedly, liver allograft T cell receptor repertoires differed from peripheral blood ones.

The V gene end was trimmed by 5 bases and the J gene end by 5 bases; junction bases not matched to a gene: 7. The CDR3 has 15 amino acids. Germline CDR1 LNHDA, CDR2 SQIVND (reference sequence). The chain is built from TRBV19 and TRBJ2-7, with 12 bases that match TRBD1. This clonotype originated in a human patient who had a liver transplant. The T cells may partly be graft donor cells. The CDR3 DNA sequence: TGTGCCAGTAGTGTCCTAGGGACAGGGGGCGACGAGCAGTACTTC. Amino acids: CASSVLGTGGDEQYF. Complete variable domain (other parts from reference TRBV19 and TRBJ2-7): DGGITQSPKYLFRKEGQNVTLSCEQNLNHDAMYWYRQDPGQGLRLIYYSQIVNDFQKGDIAEGYSVSREKKESFPLTVTSAQKNPTAFYLCASSVLGTGGDEQYFGPGTRLTVT.